This T cell receptor beta chain originates from a study of blood T cell repertoires in COVID-19. Looking at the study overall: Whether acute or convalescent, the COVID-19 samples came from the United States, Italy and Spain.

Measured with immunoSEQ multiplex PCR; TCRdb has only the in-frame clones, and not every one. The sample holds some 110,000 clones, over 75% seen once. There are 17 residues in the CDR3. V gave up 1 base and J gave up 2 bases; unmatched junction bases: 2. Germline V gene lookup returns CDR1 LGHNA and CDR2 YNFKEQ. The receptor comes from a middle-aged man with acute or convalescent COVID-19. Specimen: peripheral blood. The V call is TRBV4-2, the J call TRBJ2-2; 12 bases fit TRBD2. The chain's CDR3 is CASSQGTSGVNTGELFF. CDR3 nucleotides: TGTGCCAGCAGCCAAGGGACTAGCGGGGTTAACACCGGGGAGCTGTTTTTT.